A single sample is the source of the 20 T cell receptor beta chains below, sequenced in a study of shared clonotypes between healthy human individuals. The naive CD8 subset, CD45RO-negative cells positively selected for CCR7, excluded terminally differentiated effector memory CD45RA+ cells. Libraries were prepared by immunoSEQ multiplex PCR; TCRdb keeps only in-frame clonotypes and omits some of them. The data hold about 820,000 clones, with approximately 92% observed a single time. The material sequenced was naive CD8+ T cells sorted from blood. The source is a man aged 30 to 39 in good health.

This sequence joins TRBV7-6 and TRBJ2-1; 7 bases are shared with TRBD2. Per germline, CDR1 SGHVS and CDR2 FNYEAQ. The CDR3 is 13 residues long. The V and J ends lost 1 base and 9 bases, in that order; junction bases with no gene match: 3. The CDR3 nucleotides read TGTGCCAGCAGCTTAGTGGGGGGGGTTGAGCAGTTCTTC. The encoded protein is CASSLVGGVEQFF.

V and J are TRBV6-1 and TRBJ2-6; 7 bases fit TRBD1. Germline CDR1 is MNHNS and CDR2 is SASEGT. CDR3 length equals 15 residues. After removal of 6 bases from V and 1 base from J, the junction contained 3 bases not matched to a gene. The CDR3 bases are TGTGCCAGCAGCTCGACAGGGTCTGGGGCCAACGTCCTGACTTTC. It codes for CASSSTGSGANVLTF.

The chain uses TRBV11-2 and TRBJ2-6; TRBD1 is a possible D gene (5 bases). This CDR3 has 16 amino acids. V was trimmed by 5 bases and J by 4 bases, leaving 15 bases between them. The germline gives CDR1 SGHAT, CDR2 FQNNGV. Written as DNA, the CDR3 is TGTGCCAGCAGCCCAGAACAGGTATACGGGGCCAACGTCCTGACTTTC. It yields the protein CASSPEQVYGANVLTF.

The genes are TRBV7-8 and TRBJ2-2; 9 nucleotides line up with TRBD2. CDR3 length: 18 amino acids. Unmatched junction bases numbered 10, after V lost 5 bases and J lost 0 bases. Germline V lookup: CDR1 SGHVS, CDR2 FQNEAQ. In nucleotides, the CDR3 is TGTGCCAGCAGCGAACTAGCGGGCGGGAGGTCGAACACCGGGGAGCTGTTTTTT. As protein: CASSELAGGRSNTGELFF. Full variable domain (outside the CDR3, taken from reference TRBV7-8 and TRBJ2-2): GAGVSQSPRYKVAKRGQDVALRCDPISGHVSLFWYQQALGQGPEFLTYFQNEAQLDKSGLPSDRFFAERPEGSVSTLKIQRTQQEDSAVYLCASSELAGGRSNTGELFFGEGSRLTVL.

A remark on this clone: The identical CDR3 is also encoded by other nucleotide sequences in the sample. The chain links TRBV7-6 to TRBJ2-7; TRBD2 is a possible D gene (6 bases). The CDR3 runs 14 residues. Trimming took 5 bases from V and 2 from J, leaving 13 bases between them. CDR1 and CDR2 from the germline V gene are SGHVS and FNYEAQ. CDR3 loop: CASSPGTGTYEQYF. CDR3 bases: TGTGCCAGCAGCCCTGGGACTGGCACCTACGAGCAGTACTTC.

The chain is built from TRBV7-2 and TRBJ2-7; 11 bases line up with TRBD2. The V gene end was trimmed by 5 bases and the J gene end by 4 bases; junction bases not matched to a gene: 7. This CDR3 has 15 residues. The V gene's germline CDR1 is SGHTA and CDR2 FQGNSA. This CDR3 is CASSPPTSGSYEQYF. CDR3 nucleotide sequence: TGTGCCAGCAGCCCCCCCACTAGCGGGAGTTACGAGCAGTACTTC.

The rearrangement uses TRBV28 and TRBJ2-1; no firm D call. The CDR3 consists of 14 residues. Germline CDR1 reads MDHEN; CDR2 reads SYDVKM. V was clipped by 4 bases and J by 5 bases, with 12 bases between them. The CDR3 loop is CASSSSHLDNEQFF. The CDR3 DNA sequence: TGTGCCAGCAGTTCCTCTCATCTGGACAATGAGCAGTTCTTC.

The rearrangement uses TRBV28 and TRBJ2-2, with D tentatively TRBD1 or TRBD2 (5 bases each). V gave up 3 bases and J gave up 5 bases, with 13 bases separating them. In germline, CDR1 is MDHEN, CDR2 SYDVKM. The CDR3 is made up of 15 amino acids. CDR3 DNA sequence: TGTGCCAGCAGTTTGATTCCCGAGGGGACCGGGGAGCTGTTTTTT. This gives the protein CASSLIPEGTGELFF.

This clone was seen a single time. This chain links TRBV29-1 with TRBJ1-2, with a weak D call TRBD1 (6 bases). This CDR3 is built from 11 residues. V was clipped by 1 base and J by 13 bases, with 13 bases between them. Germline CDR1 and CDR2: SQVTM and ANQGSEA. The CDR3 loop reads CSVEVTGLVTF. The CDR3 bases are TGCAGCGTTGAAGTAACAGGGCTCGTCACCTTC.

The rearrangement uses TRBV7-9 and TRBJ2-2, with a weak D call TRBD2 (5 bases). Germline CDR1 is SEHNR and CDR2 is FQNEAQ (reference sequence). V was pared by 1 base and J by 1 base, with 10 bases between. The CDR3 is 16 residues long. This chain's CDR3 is CASSLDRGMNTGELFF. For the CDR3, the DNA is TGTGCCAGCAGCTTAGATCGGGGTATGAACACCGGGGAGCTGTTTTTT. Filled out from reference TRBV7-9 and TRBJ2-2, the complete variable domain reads DTGVSQNPRHKITKRGQNVTFRCDPISEHNRLYWYRQTLGQGPEFLTYFQNEAQLEKSRLLSDRFSAERPKGSFSTLEIQRTEQGDSAMYLCASSLDRGMNTGELFFGEGSRLTVL.

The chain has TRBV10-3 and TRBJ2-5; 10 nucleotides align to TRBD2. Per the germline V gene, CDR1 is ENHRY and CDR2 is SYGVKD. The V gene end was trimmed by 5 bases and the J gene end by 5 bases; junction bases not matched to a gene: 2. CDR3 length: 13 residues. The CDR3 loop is CAISKAGGETQYF. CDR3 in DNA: TGTGCCATCAGTAAAGCGGGAGGGGAGACCCAGTACTTC.

CDR3 residues: CASSLAIGYEQYF. The DNA of the CDR3 is TGCGCCAGCAGCTTGGCCATTGGATACGAGCAGTACTTC. V and J are TRBV5-1 and TRBJ2-7; D is undetermined. The V and J ends lost 0 bases and 4 bases respectively, with 8 bases between them. Looked up from germline, CDR1 is SGHRS and CDR2 is YFSETQ. This CDR3 has 13 amino acids.

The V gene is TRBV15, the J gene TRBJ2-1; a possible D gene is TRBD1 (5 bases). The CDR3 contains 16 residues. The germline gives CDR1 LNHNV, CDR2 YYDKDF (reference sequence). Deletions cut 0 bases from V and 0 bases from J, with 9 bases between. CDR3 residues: CATSRDRASSYNEQFF. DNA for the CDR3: TGTGCCACCAGCAGAGACAGGGCGAGCTCCTACAATGAGCAGTTCTTC.

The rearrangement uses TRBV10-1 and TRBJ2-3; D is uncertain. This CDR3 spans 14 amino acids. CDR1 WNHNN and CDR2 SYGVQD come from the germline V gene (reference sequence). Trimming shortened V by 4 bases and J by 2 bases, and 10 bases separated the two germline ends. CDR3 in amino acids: CASSVANPTDTQYF. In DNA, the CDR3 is TGCGCCAGCAGTGTGGCAAACCCCACAGATACGCAGTATTTT.

Here the CDR3 DNA reads TGTGCCAGCAGCGTAGGCGACTGGGCGAGCTCCTACAATGAGCAGTTCTTC. Residues: CASSVGDWASSYNEQFF. The chain is built from TRBV9 and TRBJ2-1; no reliable D call. The CDR3 covers 17 residues. Germline CDR1 reads SGDLS; CDR2 reads YYNGEE. The V end lost 0 bases, the J end lost 0 bases, and 13 bases lay between the germline ends.

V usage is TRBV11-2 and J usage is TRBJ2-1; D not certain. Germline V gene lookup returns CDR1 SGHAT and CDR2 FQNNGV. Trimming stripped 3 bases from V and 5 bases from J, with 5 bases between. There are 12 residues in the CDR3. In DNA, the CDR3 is TGTGCCAGCAGCTTCCTCAACAATGAGCAGTTCTTC. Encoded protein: CASSFLNNEQFF.

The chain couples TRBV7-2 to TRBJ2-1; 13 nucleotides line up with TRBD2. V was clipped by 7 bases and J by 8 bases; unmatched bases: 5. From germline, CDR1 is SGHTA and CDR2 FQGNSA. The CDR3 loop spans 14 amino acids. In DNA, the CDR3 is TGTGCCAGCACACTAGCGGGAGGGTTCTATGAGCAGTTCTTC. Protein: CASTLAGGFYEQFF. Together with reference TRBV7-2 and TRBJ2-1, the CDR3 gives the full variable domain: GAGVSQSPSNKVTEKGKDVELRCDPISGHTALYWYRQSLGQGLEFLIYFQGNSAPDKSGLPSDRFSAERTGGSVSTLTIQRTQQEDSAVYLCASTLAGGFYEQFFGPGTRLTVL.

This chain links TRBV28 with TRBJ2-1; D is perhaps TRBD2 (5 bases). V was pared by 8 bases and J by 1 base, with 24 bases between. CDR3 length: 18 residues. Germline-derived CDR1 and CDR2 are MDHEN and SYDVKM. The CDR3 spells CASLTVRTERSSYNEQFF. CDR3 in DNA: TGTGCCAGCCTCACGGTCCGGACTGAGCGATCATCCTACAATGAGCAGTTCTTC. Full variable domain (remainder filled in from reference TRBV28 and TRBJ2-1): DVKVTQSSRYLVKRTGEKVFLECVQDMDHENMFWYRQDPGLGLRLIYFSYDVKMKEKGDIPEGYSVSREKKERFSLILESASTNQTSMYLCASLTVRTERSSYNEQFFGPGTRLTVL.

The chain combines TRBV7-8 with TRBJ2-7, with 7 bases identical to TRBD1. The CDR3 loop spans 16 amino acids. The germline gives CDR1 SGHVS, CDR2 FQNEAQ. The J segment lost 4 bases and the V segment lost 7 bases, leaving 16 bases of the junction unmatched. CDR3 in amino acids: CASTSLTGTASYEQYF. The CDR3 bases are TGTGCCAGCACCTCATTGACCGGGACAGCGTCTTACGAGCAGTACTTC.

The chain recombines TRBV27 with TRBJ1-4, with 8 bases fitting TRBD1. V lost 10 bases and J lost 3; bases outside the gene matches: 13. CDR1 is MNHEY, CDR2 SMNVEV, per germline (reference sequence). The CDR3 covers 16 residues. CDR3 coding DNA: TGTGCCACCACTAAATCAGGGGGCGCGGCTAATGAAAAACTGTTTTTT. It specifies CATTKSGGAANEKLFF. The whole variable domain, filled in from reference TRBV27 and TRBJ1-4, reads EAQVTQNPRYLITVTGKKLTVTCSQNMNHEYMSWYRQDPGLGLRQIYYSMNVEVTDKGDVPEGYKVSRKEKRNFPLILESPSPNQTSLYFCATTKSGGAANEKLFFGSGTQLSVL.